This passage covers 25 T cell receptor beta chains from one sample sequenced in a study of T cells in Graves' hyperthyroidism and ophthalmopathy (dated by TCRdb to about 2019). Receptor libraries were prepared by multiplex PCR. Sequenced using an Illumina HiSeq 2000. Amplification of TCR beta CDR3 regions was carried out from RNA transcripts. For the first round of RT-PCR on the TCR CDR3, the HTBI primer set was used together with the Qiagen OneStep RT-PCR kit. TCRdb trimmed the raw reads at Q25, called clones with MiXCR and kept productive beta chains. A single entry per CDR3 protein holds the most common genes and DNA from its merged rows. Within this sample are 550,000 to 800,000 distinct CDR3 sequences, with around 15% of them counted one time only. The ten largest clones capture approximately 8% of the sample. The sample consisted of blood. Receptor source: a man aged 18 to 29 with Graves' hyperthyroidism.

This clonotype was detected many times. The chain uses TRBV11-2 and TRBJ1-2; tentative D call: TRBD1 (6 bases). In germline, CDR1 is SGHAT, CDR2 FQNNGV. Trimming took off 5 bases at V and 0 bases at J, with 16 bases between the two ends. CDR3 length equals 16 residues. The chain's CDR3 is CASSTRDWGPNYGYTF. CDR3 sequence (DNA): TGTGCCAGCAGCACCAGGGATTGGGGGCCTAACTATGGCTACACCTTC.

This clonotype was seen repeatedly, ten times or more. V gene TRBV28 combines with J gene TRBJ1-6; 7 bases match TRBD1. V was pared by 6 bases and J by 7 bases, with 6 bases of the junction left unmatched. CDR3 length: 14 residues. Germline lookup yields CDR1 MDHEN and CDR2 SYDVKM. CDR3 amino acids: CASRPDRENSPLHF. The CDR3 bases are TGTGCCAGCAGGCCAGACAGGGAGAATTCACCCCTCCACTTT.

This clonotype was observed at least ten times. The genes are TRBV7-8 and TRBJ1-6; no definite D call. The CDR3 has 12 residues. From germline, CDR1 is SGHVS and CDR2 FQNEAQ. Trimming took off 1 base at V and 15 bases at J, with 10 bases between the two ends. CDR3 amino acids: CASSLGQDDLHF. In DNA, the CDR3 is TGTGCCAGCAGCTTAGGGCAGGATGACCTCCACTTT.

This clonotype was detected ten times or more. The chain has TRBV7-2 and TRBJ2-1; 9 bases line up with TRBD2. Germline V lookup: CDR1 SGHTA, CDR2 FQGNSA. With V trimmed by 3 bases and J by 4 bases, 7 bases remained unmatched. The CDR3 spans 16 residues. CDR3 coding DNA: TGTGCCAGCAGCTTCATTACTAGCGGGTCGTACAATGAGCAGTTCTTC. Amino acid sequence: CASSFITSGSYNEQFF.

The CDR3 here is CASSSTSGAYEQYF. CDR3 in DNA: TGTGCCAGTAGTAGCACTAGCGGAGCCTACGAGCAGTACTTC. This chain connects TRBV19 to TRBJ2-7, with TRBD2 identical over 8 bases. The CDR3 is made up of 14 amino acids. Germline values: CDR1 LNHDA, CDR2 SQIVND (reference sequence). V lost 4 bases to trimming and J lost 2 bases; unmatched junction nucleotides: 4.

V usage is TRBV7-8 and J usage is TRBJ1-2; D gene unclear. This CDR3 region has 13 residues. CDR1 SGHVS and CDR2 FQNEAQ come from the germline V gene. Trimming cost V 9 bases and J 3 bases, with 14 bases left between them. In nucleotides, the CDR3 is TGTGCCAGTCGTCGAGGGCTTTACTATGGCTACACCTTC. It yields the protein CASRRGLYYGYTF.

V gene TRBV10-3 combines with J gene TRBJ2-5; the match to TRBD2 covers 7 bases. V shed 6 bases and J 5 bases; nucleotides not matched to a gene: 6. In germline, CDR1 is ENHRY, CDR2 SYGVKD. The CDR3 sequence is 13 residues long. CDR3 residues: CAIRATSMETQYF. CDR3 coding DNA: TGTGCCATCAGGGCGACTAGCATGGAGACCCAGTACTTC.

A note on this clonotype: A read error may produce the germline difference seen at one junction end. V gene TRBV5-1 combines with J gene TRBJ2-7; D not resolved. CDR3 length: 14 residues. Germline CDR1 is SGHRS and CDR2 is YFSETQ. The CDR3 DNA is TGCGCCAGCACCTTGGACCCCCGAGGTGGCGAGCAGTACTTC. Protein: CASTLDPRGGEQYF.

Only a few counts were recorded for this clonotype. This chain connects TRBV9 to TRBJ1-1; 7 nucleotides match TRBD1. CDR3 size: 15 residues. Losses at the gene ends were 4 bases for V and 0 bases for J; bases not matched to a gene: 6. CDR1 and CDR2 from the germline V gene are SGDLS and YYNGEE. The CDR3 DNA is TGTGCCAGCAGCACACAGGGGCTTATGAACACTGAAGCTTTCTTT. It translates to CASSTQGLMNTEAFF.

This clonotype was counted at least ten times. V gene TRBV28 combines with J gene TRBJ2-5, with D perhaps given as TRBD1 or TRBD2 (5 bases each). Germline CDR1 MDHEN, CDR2 SYDVKM. The CDR3 contains 15 residues. With 6 bases removed from V and 4 bases from J, the gap between germline ends came to 18 bases. The CDR3 region is CASSLPGRATETQYF. In nucleotides, the CDR3 is TGTGCCAGCAGCCTGCCGGGGCGCGCCACAGAGACCCAGTACTTC.

This clonotype was detected only a few times. The rearrangement uses TRBV11-2 and TRBJ1-3; D is unresolved. Trimming removed 2 bases from V and 3 bases from J, with 17 bases in between. The germline CDR1 and CDR2 sequences are SGHAT and FQNNGV. This CDR3 comprises 17 residues. The DNA for the CDR3 is TGTGCCAGCAGCTTAATGGCAGACCCAGCAGTTGGAAACACCATATATTTT. Amino acids: CASSLMADPAVGNTIYF. The complete variable domain, with remaining parts taken from reference TRBV11-2 and TRBJ1-3, reads EAGVAQSPRYKIIEKRQSVAFWCNPISGHATLYWYQQILGQGPKLLIQFQNNGVVDDSQLPKDRFSAERLKGVDSTLKIQPAKLEDSAVYLCASSLMADPAVGNTIYFGEGSWLTVV.

This clonotype was seen ten or more times. The V and J genes are TRBV12-3 or TRBV12-4 and TRBJ2-1, with TRBD2 as a possible D gene (6 bases). This CDR3 is built from 13 residues. V gave up 7 bases and J gave up 6 bases, with 13 bases separating them. The chain's CDR3 is CASTELAFNEQFF. The CDR3 nucleotides read TGTGCCAGCACAGAACTAGCCTTCAATGAGCAGTTCTTC.

Ten or more counts support this clonotype. V usage is TRBV28 and J usage is TRBJ2-1; 8 bases are shared with TRBD2. The CDR3 has 15 residues. Unmatched junction bases numbered 9, after V lost 1 base and J lost 10 bases. Germline V CDR1 and CDR2: MDHEN, SYDVKM. Written as DNA, the CDR3 is TGTGCCAGCAGTTTATACGGGAGGGCCCTGGTGGAGCAGTTCTTC. Residues: CASSLYGRALVEQFF.

The table lists this clonotype with many counts. The CDR3 region is CASSFRTGENIQYF. The CDR3 DNA follows: TGTGCCAGCAGCTTTCGGACAGGGGAAAACATTCAGTACTTC. The genes are TRBV7-2 and TRBJ2-4; 9 bases match TRBD1. The J segment lost 5 bases and the V segment lost 3 bases, leaving 2 bases of the junction unmatched. The germline CDR1 and CDR2 sequences are SGHTA and FQGNSA. This CDR3 is built from 14 residues.

In its sample, this clonotype was seen a few times. V and J are TRBV6-6 and TRBJ1-2, with unresolved D. This CDR3 is built from 15 residues. Per the germline V gene, CDR1 is MNHNY and CDR2 is SVGAGI (reference sequence). The ends were cut back, 0 bases at V and 3 bases at J, with 11 bases in the middle. The CDR3 DNA is TGTGCCAGCAGTTACTCGATAGGAGGGTACTATGGCTACACCTTC. Translating gives CASSYSIGGYYGYTF.

This clonotype was seen at least ten times. V is TRBV20-1 and J is TRBJ2-3, with TRBD2 as a possible D gene (6 bases). Trimming took off 3 bases at V and 2 bases at J, with 12 bases between the two ends. Germline loops: CDR1 DFQATT, CDR2 SNEGSKA (reference sequence). The CDR3 sequence is 14 residues long. For the CDR3, the DNA is TGCAGTGCTAGCGGTAGCGGACACACAGATACGCAGTATTTT. Residues: CSASGSGHTDTQYF.

The chain employs TRBV7-9 and TRBJ2-5; D ambiguous. Trimming shortened V by 5 bases and J by 3 bases, and 10 bases separated the two germline ends. CDR3 size: 13 residues. Germline values: CDR1 SEHNR, CDR2 FQNEAQ (reference sequence). The CDR3: CASSPNSEETQYF. Written as DNA, the CDR3 is TGTGCCAGCAGCCCCAATTCGGAAGAGACCCAGTACTTC.

V is TRBV5-1 and J is TRBJ2-2; TRBD1 is a possible D gene (6 bases). The CDR3 covers 15 residues. The V gene's germline CDR1 is SGHRS and CDR2 YFSETQ. V was clipped by 0 bases and J by 2 bases, with 8 bases between them. This CDR3 reads CASSLGQVNTGELFF. The CDR3 bases are TGCGCCAGCAGCTTGGGACAGGTTAACACCGGGGAGCTGTTTTTT.

This clonotype was seen a few times. This chain connects TRBV6-1 to TRBJ2-3; D might be TRBD2 (7 bases). The germline V gene has CDR1 MNHNS and CDR2 SASEGT. V was cut by 3 bases and J by 2 bases, with 15 bases left in between. The length of the CDR3 is 16 residues. CDR3 region: CASSDVGGGDTDTQYF. Here the CDR3 DNA reads TGTGCCAGCAGTGACGTCGGAGGGGGGGACACAGATACGCAGTATTTT.

J is TRBJ1-5 and V is TRBV19, with D perhaps matching TRBD1 (6 bases). The CDR3 consists of 13 residues. Per the germline V gene, CDR1 is LNHDA and CDR2 is SQIVND (reference sequence). V lost 5 bases and J 7 bases, leaving 12 bases between the germline ends. CDR3 amino acids: CASSQQGGQPQHF. The CDR3 region has the DNA TGTGCCAGTAGTCAACAGGGTGGCCAGCCCCAGCATTTT. The entire variable domain, with the rest obtained from reference TRBV19 and TRBJ1-5, is as follows: DGGITQSPKYLFRKEGQNVTLSCEQNLNHDAMYWYRQDPGQGLRLIYYSQIVNDFQKGDIAEGYSVSREKKESFPLTVTSAQKNPTAFYLCASSQQGGQPQHFGDGTRLSIL.

This chain joins TRBV27 and TRBJ2-2; tentative D call: TRBD1 (6 bases). Germline V lookup: CDR1 MNHEY, CDR2 SMNVEV (reference sequence). The V and J ends lost 5 bases and 6 bases respectively, with 16 bases between them. The CDR3 runs to 15 residues. CDR3 amino acids: CASSPQTGYPGELFF. CDR3 DNA: TGTGCCAGCAGTCCTCAAACAGGGTACCCCGGGGAGCTGTTTTTT.

The V gene is TRBV3-1, the J gene TRBJ2-3, with 7 bases identical to TRBD2. Trimming removed 2 bases from V and 4 bases from J; junction bases left unmatched: 3. Germline V gene sequence: CDR1 LGHDT, CDR2 YNNKEL (reference sequence). The CDR3 has 14 residues. The DNA of the CDR3 is TGTGCCAGCAGCCAACGGCGGGAGTCAGATACGCAGTATTTT. Translated, it gives CASSQRRESDTQYF.

This sequence joins TRBV7-9 and TRBJ2-7; TRBD2 matches at 9 bases. In germline, CDR1 is SEHNR, CDR2 FQNEAQ (reference sequence). This CDR3 contains 13 residues. V trimming: 3 bases; J trimming: 6 bases; junction bases outside the gene matches: 3. CDR3 sequence reads: CASSFPSGIEQYF. CDR3 DNA: TGTGCCAGCAGCTTTCCTAGCGGGATCGAGCAGTACTTC.

This clonotype occurred many times. V gene TRBV12-3 or TRBV12-4 combines with J gene TRBJ2-7; TRBD1 agrees at 8 bases. The junction had 9 bases not matched to a gene; V was cut back by 7 bases and J by 1 base. The CDR3 is 15 amino acids. CDR3 sequence (DNA): TGTGCCAGCACCTTGGGCAGGGGGCCGTCCTACGAGCAGTACTTC. Protein product: CASTLGRGPSYEQYF.

This clonotype was detected a few times. The rearrangement uses TRBV27 and TRBJ1-2, with 10 bases aligning to TRBD1. Germline V gene lookup returns CDR1 MNHEY and CDR2 SMNVEV (reference sequence). V lost 5 bases and J lost 10; bases outside the gene matches: 40. This CDR3 is built from 24 residues. DNA of the CDR3: TGTGCCAGCAGTAAATTTTCCCTACCATTAACGGATCTCATTAACCGGGACAGGGGAACCTACTACACCTTC. Encoded protein: CASSKFSLPLTDLINRDRGTYYTF.